This T cell receptor (beta chain) was sequenced in a study of cytomegalovirus exposure and HLA in healthy donors. The PCR ran on 60 Vbeta and 13 Jbeta primers. Profiled with immunoSEQ multiplex PCR; TCRdb holds only in-frame clones, not every one. The sample includes some 130,000 clones, 66% of them seen just once. Overall study findings and caveats: Highest at DRB1 and lowest at HLA-C, TCR association rates differed among HLA loci in a later analysis. Earlier analysis yielded a pattern in which most TCR beta V segments were productive about 90% or about 30% of the time. Sequences of the TCR beta chain were said to predict the HLA-A and HLA-B alleles of most subjects accurately. Sequence variants that were highly shared formed a cluster that was likely a sequencing artifact.

Notes on this clone: Its target is not known.

The specimen sequenced was PBMCs. This receptor was identified in a human donor in good health.

The chain's CDR3 is CASSLAGGDSYEQYF. In DNA, the CDR3 is TGCGCCAGCAGCTTGGCGGGCGGGGACTCCTACGAGCAGTACTTC. V gene TRBV5-1 combines with J gene TRBJ2-7; D may be TRBD2 (6 bases). Germline V gene lookup returns CDR1 SGHRS and CDR2 YFSETQ. The CDR3 is 15 residues long. V was pared by 0 bases and J by 0 bases, with 10 bases between. The entire variable domain, with the rest obtained from reference TRBV5-1 and TRBJ2-7, is as follows: KAGVTQTPRYLIKTRGQQVTLSCSPISGHRSVSWYQQTPGQGLQFLFEYFSETQRNKGNFPGRFSGRQFSNSRSEMNVSTLELGDSALYLCASSLAGGDSYEQYFGPGTRLTVT.